The 11 T cell receptor beta chains below all came from one sample that was sequenced in a study of glioma-infiltrating T cells after dendritic cell vaccination. Time point denoted: after dendritic cell vaccination, including at tumor progression/relapse. TCRdb's copy holds only in-frame clones and misses some; the assay was immunoSEQ multiplex PCR. The sample yields 55,000 to 75,000 clones, about 80% seen once. The starting material was blood, obtained after dendritic cell vaccination. The receptors shown here come from a human donor with glioblastoma.

V gene TRBV9 combines with J gene TRBJ1-1, with D uncertain. The ends were cut back, 3 bases at V and 3 bases at J, with 15 bases in the middle. The CDR3 is 15 amino acids. Looked up from germline, CDR1 is SGDLS and CDR2 is YYNGEE. The CDR3 DNA reads TGTGCCAGCAGCGCCGAGGGCCGCGCGGACACTGAAGCTTTCTTT. Translation: CASSAEGRADTEAFF. The full variable domain, in which reference TRBV9 and TRBJ1-1 provide the parts outside the CDR3, is DSGVTQTPKHLITATGQRVTLRCSPRSGDLSVYWYQQSLDQGLQFLIQYYNGEERAKGNILERFSAQQFPDLHSELNLSSLELGDSALYFCASSAEGRADTEAFFGQGTRLTVV.

J is TRBJ1-1 and V is TRBV6-4; 7 bases fit TRBD1. This CDR3 is built from 18 residues. The trim removed 4 bases at V and 11 bases at J, leaving 25 bases unmatched. The germline V gene has CDR1 MRHNA and CDR2 SNTAGT. CDR3 in DNA: TGTGCCAGCAGTGGGACAGGTGTCACGAGAGCTATTCGGCCGGTTGCTTTCTTT. This sequence encodes CASSGTGVTRAIRPVAFF.

Turning to this clone: The junction does not match germline at one end; this may be a read error. CDR3 coding DNA: TGTGCTAGCAGCGCGGGAGCGGGGAACACAGATACGCAGTATTTT. This sequence encodes CASSAGAGNTDTQYF. The rearrangement links TRBV7-7 to TRBJ2-3; 7 positions match TRBD2. The CDR3 sequence is 15 residues long. CDR1 and CDR2 (germline): SSHAT, FNYEAQ (reference sequence).

The rearrangement joins TRBV4-3 to TRBJ2-7; 7 nucleotides align to TRBD2. The V gene end was trimmed by 1 base and the J gene end by 2 bases; junction bases not matched to a gene: 8. Germline loops: CDR1 LGHNA, CDR2 YSLEER. This CDR3 comprises 16 residues. CDR3 amino acids: CASSQGGGSSAYEQYF. Here the CDR3 DNA reads TGCGCCAGCAGCCAAGGGGGGGGGAGTTCCGCCTACGAGCAGTACTTC.

The J gene is TRBJ1-3, the V gene TRBV30; 12 bases agree with TRBD1. V lost 5 bases to trimming and J lost 8 bases; unmatched junction nucleotides: 10. From germline, CDR1 is GTSNPN and CDR2 SVGIG (reference sequence). This CDR3 comprises 15 residues. CDR3 sequence: CAWAAGQGARDTIYF. CDR3 in DNA: TGTGCCTGGGCCGCGGGACAGGGGGCAAGGGACACCATATATTTT. Variable domain in full (rest from reference TRBV30 and TRBJ1-3): SQTIHQWPATLVQPVGSPLSLECTVEGTSNPNLYWYRQAAGRGLQLLFYSVGIGQISSEVPQNLSASRPQDRQFILSSKKLLLSDSGFYLCAWAAGQGARDTIYFGEGSWLTVV.

V usage is TRBV5-1 and J usage is TRBJ2-7; 12 bases line up with TRBD2. Looked up from germline, CDR1 is SGHRS and CDR2 is YFSETQ. Losses at the gene ends were 0 bases for V and 4 bases for J; bases not matched to a gene: 5. The CDR3 consists of 16 residues. This CDR3 reads CASSLALTSGGYEQYF. The CDR3, as DNA: TGCGCCAGCAGCTTGGCGTTGACTAGCGGGGGTTACGAGCAGTACTTC.

This clone was seen a single time. This rearrangement joins TRBV2 to TRBJ2-7; D not resolved. Germline values: CDR1 SNHLY, CDR2 FYNNEI. The CDR3 sequence is 12 residues long. Trimming took 4 bases from V and 1 from J, leaving 5 bases between them. This chain's CDR3 is CASSGASYEQYF. The CDR3 DNA sequence: TGTGCCAGCAGTGGGGCTTCCTACGAGCAGTACTTC.

The gene calls are TRBV5-1 and TRBJ1-1; possible D gene TRBD1, 5 bases. With 2 bases removed from V and 3 bases from J, the gap between germline ends came to 17 bases. There are 16 residues in the CDR3. From germline, CDR1 is SGHRS and CDR2 YFSETQ. CDR3 sequence reads: CASSLAGGVGYTEAFF. The DNA for the CDR3 is TGCGCCAGCAGCTTAGCCGGGGGAGTCGGCTACACTGAAGCTTTCTTT. The complete variable domain, with remaining parts taken from reference TRBV5-1 and TRBJ1-1, reads KAGVTQTPRYLIKTRGQQVTLSCSPISGHRSVSWYQQTPGQGLQFLFEYFSETQRNKGNFPGRFSGRQFSNSRSEMNVSTLELGDSALYLCASSLAGGVGYTEAFFGQGTRLTVV.

The chain joins TRBV19 to TRBJ2-3; no reliable D call. The CDR3 extends over 14 amino acids. The V gene's germline CDR1 is LNHDA and CDR2 SQIVND (reference sequence). V lost 3 bases, J lost 8 bases, and 15 bases lay in between. CDR3 sequence reads: CASSIRSTPGTQYF. The CDR3 DNA follows: TGTGCCAGTAGTATTAGGAGCACCCCCGGTACGCAGTATTTT.

This chain links TRBV7-2 with TRBJ1-5; 8 bases are shared with TRBD1. Per germline, CDR1 SGHTA and CDR2 FQGNSA. This CDR3 is 13 amino acids long. The J segment lost 7 bases and the V segment lost 7 bases, leaving 6 bases of the junction unmatched. CDR3 sequence reads: CASTTDRDQPQHF. The CDR3 bases are TGTGCCAGCACCACGGACAGGGACCAGCCCCAGCATTTT.

The gene calls are TRBV4-1 and TRBJ1-1; TRBD1 might be the D (5 bases). The germline V and J ends were trimmed by 1 base and 0 bases, with 12 bases remaining between them. This CDR3 has 16 residues. From germline, CDR1 is MGHRA and CDR2 YSYEKL. The CDR3 loop reads CASSQVGGALNTEAFF. CDR3 sequence (DNA): TGCGCCAGCAGCCAAGTCGGAGGGGCACTGAACACTGAAGCTTTCTTT.